The rows below give T cell receptor beta chains drawn from one sample of a study of CD8 T cells in Susac syndrome. TCRdb re-called the immunoSEQ multiplex PCR reads with MiXCR, one entry per CDR3 protein. Seen here are about 190,000 distinct CDR3 sequences, approximately 93% observed once, and the top ten hold around 0.096%. What was sequenced was CD4+ T cells from PBMCs. These receptors came from a human donor in good health. The CDR3 runs from the conserved cysteine through the conserved F or W. A D gene is named only where the DNA matches it firmly. Only part of the rows carry a size: once, few, many, or a class if the clone is expanded.

-	-	TRBV7-2	TRBJ1-5	CASSLATAWYPKPQHF	TGTGCCAGCAGCTTAGCCACAGCATGGTATCCGAAGCCCCAGCATTTT
-	-	TRBV10-2	TRBJ2-1	CASRGTLGGNEQFF	TGCGCCAGCCGGGGAACACTAGGGGGCAATGAGCAGTTCTTC
-	few	TRBV15	TRBJ1-1	CATSRRTGRTEAFF	TGTGCCACCAGCAGACGAACAGGGAGAACTGAAGCTTTCTTT
-	-	TRBV9	TRBJ1-1	CASSVAGAANTEAFF	TGTGCCAGCAGCGTAGCTGGGGCAGCGAACACTGAAGCTTTCTTT
TRBD2	-	TRBV4-3	TRBJ2-3	CASSQDLPASGSTDTQYF	TGCGCCAGCAGCCAAGATCTCCCAGCTAGCGGGAGCACAGATACGCAGTATTTT
TRBD1	-	TRBV30	TRBJ1-5	CAWSGQLNQPQHF	TGTGCCTGGTCGGGACAGCTCAATCAGCCCCAGCATTTT
-	-	TRBV7-9	TRBJ2-7	CASGSGDSYEQYF	TGTGCCAGCGGGTCGGGGGACTCCTACGAGCAGTACTTC
TRBD1	-	TRBV20-1	TRBJ2-1	CSARIDRGIDNEQFF	TGCAGTGCTAGGATTGACAGGGGGATCGACAATGAGCAGTTCTTC
-	few	TRBV7-2	TRBJ2-3	CASSLVTGTDTQYF	TGTGCCAGCAGCTTAGTTACAGGCACAGATACGCAGTATTTT
-	-	TRBV6-1	TRBJ1-2	CASSELLGQRYGYTF	TGTGCCAGCAGTGAATTGCTAGGTCAGAGGTATGGCTACACCTTC
-	-	TRBV19	TRBJ1-5	CASSRFLYQPQHF	TGTGCCAGTAGCAGGTTTTTGTATCAGCCCCAGCATTTT
TRBD2	-	TRBV7-3	TRBJ2-1	CASSQILRSGGPNEQFF	TGTGCCAGCAGTCAAATCCTACGTAGCGGGGGACCCAATGAGCAGTTCTTC
-	-	TRBV12-3/TRBV12-4	TRBJ1-1	CASSYGSRILSFF	TGTGCCAGCAGTTACGGTTCCCGCATTCTGAGCTTCTTT
TRBD1	-	TRBV7-2	TRBJ2-5	CASSPGTEPTRETQYF	TGTGCCAGCAGCCCTGGGACAGAGCCTACAAGGGAGACCCAGTACTTC
TRBD2	-	TRBV4-2	TRBJ2-6	CASSPEGTSGGSGANVLTF	TGTGCCAGCAGCCCCGAGGGGACTAGCGGGGGAAGTGGGGCCAACGTCCTGACTTTC
TRBD1	once	TRBV20-1	TRBJ1-3	CSAAPGTDSSTIYF	TGCAGTGCTGCTCCCGGGACAGATAGTAGCACCATATATTTT
-	-	TRBV7-8	TRBJ2-1	CASSFRRVLGNEQFF	TGTGCCAGCAGCTTTCGGAGGGTTCTTGGCAATGAGCAGTTCTTC
-	-	TRBV7-3	TRBJ1-3	CASSRGPARGNTIYF	TGTGCCAGCAGCCGGGGTCCGGCCAGAGGAAACACCATATATTTT
-	-	TRBV6-1	TRBJ2-4	CASSDRGASKNIQYF	TGTGCCAGCAGTGATAGGGGGGCTAGCAAAAACATTCAGTACTTC
-	-	TRBV23-1	TRBJ1-2	CASSQRRANYGYTF	TGCGCCAGCAGTCAAAGGAGGGCGAACTATGGCTACACCTTC